The 28 T cell receptor beta chains given below trace back to one sample, sequenced in a study of CD8+CD57+ T cells in acquired aplastic anemia. Researchers used genomic DNA as the template to profile TCR beta VDJ and CDR3. TCRdb recomputed calls from the reads with MiXCR, one row per CDR3 protein. The sample consists of some 190,000 distinct CDR3 sequences, less than 65% of them appearing once. The specimen sequenced was sorted CD4+, CD8+, or CD8+CD57+ T cells (not recorded which) from PBMCs. The receptors here all came from a human donor in good health, serving as a control.

A remark on this clonotype: The CDR3 end shows no conserved phenylalanine or tryptophan, and so a read error is likely. This rearrangement joins TRBV19 to TRBJ2-7, with D possibly being TRBD1 (7 bases). The CDR3 covers 14 residues. Germline V lookup: CDR1 LNHDA, CDR2 SQIVND (reference sequence). Trimming removed 4 bases at V and 1 base at J, with 11 bases between. DNA for the CDR3: TGTGCCAGTAGTAGACAGGGACTGTCCTACGAGCAGTACCTC. It translates to CASSRQGLSYEQYL.

This clonotype was seen many times. The V call is TRBV7-2, the J call TRBJ2-1; 7 nucleotides line up with TRBD1. Germline-derived CDR1 and CDR2 are SGHTA and FQGNSA. Unmatched junction bases numbered 6, after V lost 0 bases and J lost 1 base. CDR3 length: 17 amino acids. This CDR3 reads CASSLALTGTSYNEQFF. In DNA, the CDR3 is TGTGCCAGCAGCTTAGCCCTGACAGGGACGTCCTACAATGAGCAGTTCTTC.

This clonotype was seen a single time. Likely a read error: the CDR3 ends without its conserved phenylalanine or tryptophan. The DNA is left out, because the CDR3 cannot be placed on it with certainty; the CDR3 is given as TCRdb lists it. The gene calls are TRBV20-1 and TRBJ1-6; the table names TRBD1, a call not compared with the DNA. Germline values: CDR1 DFQATT, CDR2 SNEGSKA (reference sequence). The CDR3 has 9 amino acids, counting both end residues. Here the CDR3 reads CSARGGRHS.

The chain's CDR3 is CASSLVPTSGADTQYF. CDR3 bases: TGTGCCAGCAGCTTAGTCCCGACTAGCGGGGCGGATACGCAGTATTTT. The J gene is TRBJ2-3, the V gene TRBV7-3; 11 nucleotides match TRBD2. In germline, CDR1 is SGHTA, CDR2 FQGTGA. This CDR3 comprises 16 residues. Unmatched junction bases numbered 7, after V lost 2 bases and J lost 6 bases. Full variable domain (rest looked up from reference TRBV7-3 and TRBJ2-3): GAGVSQTPSNKVTEKGKYVELRCDPISGHTALYWYRQSLGQGPEFLIYFQGTGAADDSGLPNDRFFAVRPEGSVSTLKIQRTERGDSAVYLCASSLVPTSGADTQYFGPGTRLTVL.

V usage is TRBV5-6 and J usage is TRBJ2-7, with a tentative D call TRBD1 (5 bases). The CDR3 is 14 residues long. Germline V gene data show CDR1 as SGHDT and CDR2 as YYEEEE. Trimming took 0 bases from V and 7 from J, leaving 14 bases between them. CDR3 sequence: CASSLGTREMEQYF. In DNA form, the CDR3 reads TGTGCCAGCAGCTTGGGGACAAGGGAAATGGAGCAGTACTTC. Together with reference TRBV5-6 and TRBJ2-7, the CDR3 gives the full variable domain: DAGVTQSPTHLIKTRGQQVTLRCSPKSGHDTVSWYQQALGQGPQFIFQYYEEEERQRGNFPDRFSGHQFPNYSSELNVNALLLGDSALYLCASSLGTREMEQYFGPGTRLTVT.

The chain has TRBV5-5 and TRBJ1-1; D perhaps matches TRBD1 (5 bases). The CDR3 contains 13 residues. The germline V gene encodes CDR1 SGHKS and CDR2 YYEKEE (reference sequence). V dropped 6 bases and J dropped 1 base, with 10 bases sitting between them. The CDR3 spells CASTWGGNTEAFF. The CDR3 nucleotides are TGTGCCAGCACATGGGGGGGGAACACTGAAGCTTTCTTT.

Many counts were recorded for this clonotype. The V and J genes are TRBV7-2 and TRBJ1-5, with D maybe TRBD1 (5 bases). Looked up from germline, CDR1 is SGHTA and CDR2 is FQGNSA. The CDR3 runs 14 residues. V was clipped by 5 bases and J by 2 bases, with 10 bases between them. CDR3 residues: CASSPGIGNQPQHF. DNA of the CDR3: TGTGCCAGCAGCCCAGGGATAGGCAATCAGCCCCAGCATTTT.

A remark on this clonotype: A read error may produce the germline difference seen at one junction end. The chain recombines TRBV15 with TRBJ1-6, with 10 bases aligning to TRBD1. The CDR3 has 13 residues. Looked up from germline, CDR1 is LNHNV and CDR2 is YYDKDF (reference sequence). The CDR3 here is CATSRGQGPEQYF. CDR3 coding DNA: TGTGCCACCAGCAGGGGACAGGGGCCCGAGCAGTACTTT.

This clonotype was seen repeatedly, ten times or more. The CDR3 nucleotides are TGTGCCAGCAGCTTACAGGACAGGGGGCAAGCTTTCTTT. Translation: CASSLQDRGQAFF. J is TRBJ1-1 and V is TRBV7-2; TRBD1 agrees at 11 bases. Germline assignment: CDR1 SGHTA and CDR2 FQGNSA. This CDR3 has 13 amino acids. The ends lost 2 bases at V and 9 bases at J; junction bases unmatched: 2.

This chain uses TRBV25-1 with TRBJ2-3; D remains ambiguous. Trimming pared 5 bases from V and 4 bases from J, leaving 19 bases between. In germline, CDR1 is MGHDK, CDR2 SYGVNS. This CDR3 has 16 amino acids. The CDR3 region is CASSPFHLGGADTQYF. In nucleotides, the CDR3 is TGTGCCAGCAGTCCCTTCCATCTCGGTGGTGCAGATACGCAGTATTTT.

The V call is TRBV10-3, the J call TRBJ2-3; TRBD1 aligns across 8 bases. This CDR3 has 18 amino acids. The V gene end was trimmed by 2 bases and the J gene end by 1 base; junction bases not matched to a gene: 11. The germline CDR1 and CDR2 sequences are ENHRY and SYGVKD. Here the CDR3 reads CAISEDRGGRVGTDTQYF. The DNA for the CDR3 is TGTGCCATCAGTGAGGACAGGGGAGGCAGGGTGGGCACAGATACGCAGTATTTT.

The V gene is TRBV11-3, the J gene TRBJ1-6; 9 positions agree with TRBD1. The CDR3 has 15 residues. After removal of 5 bases from V and 6 bases from J, the junction contained 5 bases not matched to a gene. Germline V gene lookup returns CDR1 SGHNT and CDR2 YENEEA. The DNA of the CDR3 is TGTGCCAGCAGCAGGGGACAGGGAGGTAATTCACCCCTCCACTTT. This gives the protein CASSRGQGGNSPLHF. The complete variable domain, with remaining parts taken from reference TRBV11-3 and TRBJ1-6, reads EAGVVQSPRYKIIEKKQPVAFWCNPISGHNTLYWYLQNLGQGPELLIRYENEEAVDDSQLPKDRFSAERLKGVDSTLKIQPAELGDSAVYLCASSRGQGGNSPLHFGNGTRLTVT.

This clonotype was seen many times. The junction shows a germline mismatch at one end, possibly a read error. This chain uses TRBV3-1 with TRBJ1-2; D not resolved. Germline V lookup: CDR1 LGHDT, CDR2 YNNKEL (reference sequence). The CDR3 is 14 residues long. The CDR3 coding sequence is TGTGCCAGCAGCAAAGAGGGCGGAATATATGGCTACACCTTC. As protein: CASSKEGGIYGYTF.

This clonotype was observed a handful of times. This may come from a read error, since a much larger clone is one base off. This chain connects TRBV6-5 to TRBJ1-2; 7 nucleotides align to TRBD1. Per the germline V gene, CDR1 is MNHEY and CDR2 is SVGAGI. V trimming: 10 bases; J trimming: 7 bases; junction bases outside the gene matches: 18. The CDR3 loop spans 15 amino acids. CDR3 sequence reads: CATRGGGTDVSGYTF. In DNA form, the CDR3 reads TGTGCCACCAGGGGAGGCGGGACAGACGTCTCTGGCTACACCTTC.

The V gene is TRBV2, the J gene TRBJ1-5; D is undetermined. In germline, CDR1 is SNHLY, CDR2 FYNNEI. The CDR3 consists of 16 residues. The germline V and J ends were trimmed by 2 bases and 4 bases, with 15 bases remaining between them. The CDR3 DNA reads as TGTGCCAGCAGTGAATCCAGTCGGGCCCCTAATCAGCCCCAGCATTTT. Translating gives CASSESSRAPNQPQHF.

The gene calls are TRBV5-4 and TRBJ1-3, with D unresolved. V lost 2 bases and J 0 bases, leaving 9 bases between the germline ends. Germline V lookup: CDR1 SGHNT, CDR2 YYREEE (reference sequence). This CDR3 is 15 amino acids long. The CDR3 sequence is CASSLAGYSGNTIYF. The CDR3 DNA follows: TGTGCCAGCAGCTTAGCCGGCTACTCTGGAAACACCATATATTTT.

The table lists this clonotype with many counts. The J gene is TRBJ2-7, the V gene TRBV7-9; 7 nucleotides line up with TRBD1. V shed 0 bases and J 0 bases; nucleotides not matched to a gene: 11. CDR1 and CDR2 from the germline V gene are SEHNR and FQNEAQ (reference sequence). This CDR3 spans 18 amino acids. CDR3 protein: CASSLAQGGQWSSYEQYF. The CDR3, as DNA: TGTGCCAGCAGCTTAGCCCAAGGGGGACAGTGGAGCTCCTACGAGCAGTACTTC.

The chain couples TRBV20-1 to TRBJ2-7, with TRBD2 matching over 12 bases. In germline, CDR1 is DFQATT, CDR2 SNEGSKA (reference sequence). With V trimmed by 2 bases and J by 3 bases, 2 bases remained unmatched. The CDR3 sequence is 14 residues long. The CDR3 protein is CSARRTSGDYEQYF. The CDR3 coding sequence is TGCAGTGCTAGAAGGACTAGCGGGGACTACGAGCAGTACTTC.

V gene TRBV14 combines with J gene TRBJ2-2; TRBD2 matches at 8 bases. This CDR3 region has 16 residues. V gave up 4 bases and J gave up 6 bases; unmatched junction bases: 10. In germline, CDR1 is SGHDN, CDR2 FVKESK. The CDR3 region is CASSRAGTRIPGELFF. In DNA form, the CDR3 reads TGTGCCAGCAGCCGGGCCGGGACTAGAATCCCCGGGGAGCTGTTTTTT. Combining the CDR3 with reference TRBV14 and TRBJ2-2 gives the whole variable domain EAGVTQFPSHSVIEKGQTVTLRCDPISGHDNLYWYRRVMGKEIKFLLHFVKESKQDESGMPNNRFLAERTGGTYSTLKVQPAELEDSGVYFCASSRAGTRIPGELFFGEGSRLTVL.

The chain has TRBV10-3 and TRBJ2-2, with D uncertain. Germline V lookup: CDR1 ENHRY, CDR2 SYGVKD. V lost 0 bases and J 7 bases, leaving 12 bases between the germline ends. The CDR3 consists of 15 residues. CDR3 amino acids: CAISESSRYGGELFF. CDR3 nucleotide sequence: TGTGCCATCAGTGAGTCGTCAAGATACGGCGGGGAGCTGTTTTTT.

The rearrangement uses TRBV5-4 and TRBJ2-5; a weak D match, TRBD1 (6 bases). This CDR3 has 14 amino acids. Trimming took off 4 bases at V and 3 bases at J, with 13 bases between the two ends. Germline V gene data show CDR1 as SGHNT and CDR2 as YYREEE (reference sequence). The CDR3 here is CASSGGVAEETQYF. The CDR3 coding sequence is TGTGCCAGCAGCGGGGGCGTAGCAGAAGAGACCCAGTACTTC.

In DNA, the CDR3 is TGTGCCAGCAGTGGACGCCGACAGAGCTATGGCTACACCTTC. This codes for CASSGRRQSYGYTF. The chain couples TRBV2 to TRBJ1-2; D perhaps matches TRBD1 (5 bases). V lost 4 bases to trimming and J lost 4 bases, with 13 bases between them. The CDR3 runs 14 residues. Per the germline V gene, CDR1 is SNHLY and CDR2 is FYNNEI.

The table lists this clonotype with many counts. The V gene is TRBV20-1, the J gene TRBJ2-3; D unclear. Trimming shortened V by 1 base and J by 3 bases, and 11 bases separated the two germline ends. The CDR3 is made up of 14 amino acids. CDR1 and CDR2 (germline): DFQATT, SNEGSKA (reference sequence). The CDR3 protein is CSARAPVTTDTQYF. The CDR3, as DNA: TGCAGTGCTAGAGCGCCGGTGACGACAGATACGCAGTATTTT.

Worth noting for this clonotype: Without the conserved terminal phenylalanine or tryptophan, this CDR3 likely stems from a read error. This rearrangement joins TRBV9 to TRBJ2-5; D gene ambiguous. Germline CDR1 is SGDLS and CDR2 is YYNGEE. The CDR3 runs to 11 residues. V shed 0 bases and J shed 7 bases, with 4 bases lying between them. The chain's CDR3 is CASSVGGTQYN. DNA for the CDR3: TGTGCCAGCAGCGTAGGGGGGACCCAGTACAAC.

About this clonotype itself: A read error is possible here, since a much larger clone lies one base away. CDR3 amino acids: CASQPGLGAAPTDTQYF. CDR3 coding DNA: TGTGCCAGCCAGCCCGGATTGGGGGCGGCACCCACAGATACGCAGTATTTT. The chain employs TRBV25-1 and TRBJ2-3, with a weak D call TRBD1 (6 bases). The germline gives CDR1 MGHDK, CDR2 SYGVNS. The CDR3 length is 17 residues. V was pared by 8 bases and J by 2 bases, with 23 bases between.

The V call is TRBV7-3, the J call TRBJ2-5; TRBD2 agrees at 12 bases. V shed 6 bases, J shed 13 bases, and the junction held 15 bases outside the gene matches. The germline gives CDR1 SGHTA, CDR2 FQGTGA. The CDR3 is made up of 15 amino acids. In DNA, the CDR3 is TGTGCCAGCAGTGCTACGACTAGCGGGGGCTCAAACGGGTACTTC. Amino acids: CASSATTSGGSNGYF.

This clonotype was observed a handful of times. The chain joins TRBV29-1 to TRBJ1-1, with TRBD1 matching over 7 bases. The CDR3 sequence is 13 residues long. Germline trimming cut 4 bases from V and 5 bases from J; bases unmatched to any gene: 7. Per germline, CDR1 SQVTM and CDR2 ANQGSEA. The CDR3 sequence: CSVGTGEGTEAFF. The CDR3 nucleotides are TGCAGCGTTGGGACAGGAGAAGGGACTGAAGCTTTCTTT.

The chain couples TRBV20-1 to TRBJ2-7; D is possibly TRBD2 (5 bases). V was pared by 5 bases and J by 1 base, with 24 bases between. Germline CDR1 reads DFQATT; CDR2 reads SNEGSKA (reference sequence). CDR3 length: 17 amino acids. The CDR3 reads CSAVNPGVYSFSYEQYF. The CDR3, as DNA: TGCAGTGCTGTAAACCCCGGGGTGTACAGCTTTTCCTACGAGCAGTACTTC.